The next 28 T cell receptor beta chains were all read from a single sample in a study of blood T cell repertoires in COVID-19. Sequencing was performed with immunoSEQ multiplex PCR; in TCRdb, only in-frame clones are kept and a portion is missing. The sample contains about half a million clones, 70% to 90% of which appear only once. Sequenced: peripheral blood. The receptors here all came from a human donor in a cohort sampled during active COVID-19.

This clone came up a few times. This sequence joins TRBV7-6 and TRBJ1-5, with 8 bases that match TRBD1. The germline gives CDR1 SGHVS, CDR2 FNYEAQ. V dropped 5 bases and J dropped 5; count of bases not matched to a gene: 8. The CDR3 extends over 15 amino acids. This CDR3 is CASSLTGGTDQPQHF. The CDR3 DNA is TGTGCCAGCAGCCTTACAGGGGGAACAGATCAGCCCCAGCATTTT.

This chain connects TRBV7-3 to TRBJ2-3; TRBD2 agrees at 10 bases. This CDR3 comprises 17 residues. The ends lost 4 bases at V and 0 bases at J; junction bases unmatched: 7. The germline V gene has CDR1 SGHTA and CDR2 FQGTGA. CDR3: CASSSPRTSGSTDTQYF. The CDR3 DNA reads TGTGCCAGCAGCTCTCCTCGGACTAGCGGTAGCACAGATACGCAGTATTTT.

J is TRBJ1-1 and V is TRBV2; D not resolved. This CDR3 is 15 amino acids long. Trimming removed 3 bases from V and 1 base from J, with 12 bases in between. Germline CDR1 and CDR2: SNHLY and FYNNEI. CDR3 sequence reads: CASSEEGIENTEAFF. The CDR3 DNA reads TGTGCCAGCAGTGAGGAGGGAATCGAGAACACTGAAGCTTTCTTT.

There are a few counts of this clone. The genes are TRBV7-2 and TRBJ1-5; TRBD1 is a possible D gene (5 bases). V gave up 5 bases and J gave up 4 bases, with 15 bases separating them. Germline V gene lookup returns CDR1 SGHTA and CDR2 FQGNSA. The CDR3 runs to 15 residues. The CDR3 reads CASSQVNGGNQPQHF. CDR3 bases: TGTGCCAGCAGCCAGGTAAACGGGGGTAATCAGCCCCAGCATTTT.

This clone came up once. The CDR3 loop is CASSSDRGEKLFF. In nucleotides, the CDR3 is TGTGCCAGTAGTAGCGACAGGGGTGAAAAACTGTTTTTT. The chain couples TRBV19 to TRBJ1-4, with 8 nucleotides matching TRBD1. In germline, CDR1 is LNHDA, CDR2 SQIVND (reference sequence). Unmatched junction bases numbered 2, after V lost 4 bases and J lost 7 bases. CDR3 length equals 13 residues. Together with reference TRBV19 and TRBJ1-4, the CDR3 gives the full variable domain: DGGITQSPKYLFRKEGQNVTLSCEQNLNHDAMYWYRQDPGQGLRLIYYSQIVNDFQKGDIAEGYSVSREKKESFPLTVTSAQKNPTAFYLCASSSDRGEKLFFGSGTQLSVL.

This chain links TRBV6-2 or TRBV6-3 with TRBJ2-5; TRBD1 agrees at 11 bases. CDR3 length: 17 amino acids. Losses at the gene ends were 4 bases for V and 1 base for J; bases not matched to a gene: 8. Germline V gene lookup returns CDR1 MNHEY and CDR2 SVGEGT. The CDR3 spells CASSLMGQGVLQETQYF. The CDR3 bases are TGTGCCAGCAGTTTAATGGGACAGGGGGTCCTCCAAGAGACCCAGTACTTC.

The rearrangement uses TRBV2 and TRBJ2-7; D not resolved. The CDR3 loop spans 12 amino acids. V dropped 3 bases and J dropped 6 bases, with 9 bases sitting between them. CDR1 SNHLY and CDR2 FYNNEI come from the germline V gene. As DNA, the CDR3 is TGTGCCAGCAGTGACAGACTCTCCGAGCAGTACTTC. This gives the protein CASSDRLSEQYF.

The chain has TRBV29-1 and TRBJ2-5; D is ambiguous. V dropped 2 bases and J dropped 6 bases, with 10 bases sitting between them. The germline CDR1 and CDR2 sequences are SQVTM and ANQGSEA. This CDR3 contains 12 residues. As DNA, the CDR3 is TGCAGCGTTGAACACGGTGGGCAGACCCAGTACTTC. It codes for CSVEHGGQTQYF.

The J gene is TRBJ2-5, the V gene TRBV3-1 (or the pseudogene TRBV3-2); the match to TRBD2 covers 11 bases. CDR3 size: 16 residues. Germline CDR1 LGHDT, CDR2 YNNKEL (reference sequence). J was trimmed by 3 bases and V by 0 bases; bases with no gene match: 3. The CDR3 nucleotides read TGTGCCAGCAGCCAAGATATAGCGGGAGGGGAAGAGACCCAGTACTTC. Translated, it gives CASSQDIAGGEETQYF.

This chain joins TRBV27 and TRBJ1-1, with a weak D call TRBD1 (6 bases). This CDR3 region has 14 residues. The V gene's germline CDR1 is MNHEY and CDR2 SMNVEV (reference sequence). The V and J ends lost 4 bases and 0 bases respectively, with 9 bases between them. CDR3 nucleotide sequence: TGTGCCAGCAGTTGGACAGTTATGAACACTGAAGCTTTCTTT. This codes for CASSWTVMNTEAFF.

This clone was observed a handful of times. This chain links TRBV30 with TRBJ1-1, with D uncertain. V gave up 3 bases and J gave up 7 bases, with 9 bases separating them. Looked up from germline, CDR1 is GTSNPN and CDR2 is SVGIG (reference sequence). The CDR3 consists of 11 residues. In nucleotides, the CDR3 is TGTGCCTGGAGCCCGCAGATTGAAGCTTTCTTT. Its translation is CAWSPQIEAFF.

DNA for the CDR3: TGTGCCAGCAGCTTAAGAGCTAGCGGGACCCCCAATGAGCAGTTCTTC. Protein: CASSLRASGTPNEQFF. This chain links TRBV7-2 with TRBJ2-1; 9 bases align to TRBD2. Germline V gene sequence: CDR1 SGHTA, CDR2 FQGNSA. The trim removed 2 bases at V and 6 bases at J, leaving 8 bases unmatched. CDR3 length equals 16 residues. Together with reference TRBV7-2 and TRBJ2-1, the CDR3 gives the full variable domain: GAGVSQSPSNKVTEKGKDVELRCDPISGHTALYWYRQSLGQGLEFLIYFQGNSAPDKSGLPSDRFSAERTGGSVSTLTIQRTQQEDSAVYLCASSLRASGTPNEQFFGPGTRLTVL.

The gene calls are TRBV5-5 and TRBJ2-3; perhaps TRBD1 as D (6 bases). From germline, CDR1 is SGHKS and CDR2 YYEKEE (reference sequence). This CDR3 has 15 amino acids. The germline V and J ends were trimmed by 3 bases and 3 bases, with 14 bases remaining between them. The CDR3 sequence: CASSSQGNPTDTQYF. In nucleotides, the CDR3 is TGTGCCAGCAGCTCACAGGGCAACCCTACAGATACGCAGTATTTT.

V and J are TRBV9 and TRBJ1-3; 8 bases fit TRBD1. The CDR3 extends over 14 amino acids. Germline V gene data show CDR1 as SGDLS and CDR2 as YYNGEE. J lost 4 bases, V lost 4 bases, and 4 bases had no gene match. The CDR3 DNA sequence: TGTGCCAGCAGCCGGACAGGGTCCGGAAACACCATATATTTT. Protein: CASSRTGSGNTIYF.

The chain uses TRBV3-1 (or the pseudogene TRBV3-2) and TRBJ2-3; 7 nucleotides align to TRBD2. The junction had 2 bases not matched to a gene; V was cut back by 1 base and J by 4 bases. The CDR3 has 14 residues. CDR1 is LGHDT, CDR2 YNNKEL, per germline (reference sequence). The CDR3 nucleotides are TGTGCCAGCAGCCAAGGGACTAGTGCAGATACGCAGTATTTT. This encodes CASSQGTSADTQYF.

The J gene is TRBJ2-7, the V gene TRBV19; TRBD1 matches 12 bases. Germline CDR1 and CDR2: LNHDA and SQIVND (reference sequence). J lost 3 bases, V lost 5 bases, and 5 bases had no gene match. The CDR3 covers 15 residues. The CDR3: CASSPRDRGLYEQYF. The CDR3 DNA sequence: TGTGCCAGTAGTCCACGGGACAGGGGGCTCTACGAGCAGTACTTC.

The chain recombines TRBV28 with TRBJ2-2, with D maybe TRBD2 (6 bases). V gave up 9 bases and J gave up 7 bases, with 15 bases separating them. This CDR3 region has 13 residues. The germline V gene has CDR1 MDHEN and CDR2 SYDVKM. CDR3 protein: CASRTTPSGELFF. The CDR3 nucleotides read TGTGCCAGTCGGACTACCCCAAGCGGGGAGCTGTTTTTT.

The rearrangement uses TRBV28 and TRBJ2-1; the match to TRBD2 covers 12 bases. V was clipped by 5 bases and J by 5 bases; unmatched bases: 4. CDR1 is MDHEN, CDR2 SYDVKM, per germline. This CDR3 is 15 amino acids long. The CDR3 spells CASSLRTSGNNEQFF. CDR3 coding DNA: TGTGCCAGCAGTCTCAGGACTAGCGGGAACAATGAGCAGTTCTTC.

The chain recombines TRBV5-1 with TRBJ2-6; 9 bases match TRBD2. The V and J ends lost 3 bases and 2 bases, in that order; junction bases with no gene match: 9. Germline V lookup: CDR1 SGHRS, CDR2 YFSETQ. This CDR3 has 18 amino acids. CDR3 coding DNA: TGCGCCAGCAGCTCCGCAGCGGGAGGAATGGCTGGGGCCAACGTCCTGACTTTC. It yields the protein CASSSAAGGMAGANVLTF. Supplemented by reference TRBV5-1 and TRBJ2-6, the full variable domain reads KAGVTQTPRYLIKTRGQQVTLSCSPISGHRSVSWYQQTPGQGLQFLFEYFSETQRNKGNFPGRFSGRQFSNSRSEMNVSTLELGDSALYLCASSSAAGGMAGANVLTFGAGSRLTVL.

The chain employs TRBV30 and TRBJ1-2, with 8 positions matching TRBD1. This CDR3 is built from 13 residues. V lost 8 bases, J lost 0 bases, and 5 bases stayed unmatched. Germline CDR1 is GTSNPN and CDR2 is SVGIG (reference sequence). CDR3 DNA sequence: TGTGCCAGCGGACAGGGAGCTAACTATGGCTACACCTTC. It codes for CASGQGANYGYTF.

Remarks on this clone: The same CDR3 can be traced to other DNA sequences in this sample. V and J are TRBV5-1 and TRBJ2-5, with no clear D. Germline V gene lookup returns CDR1 SGHRS and CDR2 YFSETQ. Between the trimmed V and J ends, which lost 0 bases and 5 bases, there was a span of 2 bases. The CDR3 covers 11 residues. The CDR3 protein is CASSLAETQYF. CDR3 sequence (DNA): TGCGCCAGCAGCTTGGCGGAGACCCAGTACTTC.

The J gene is TRBJ1-3, the V gene TRBV11-3; no clear D gene. The V and J ends lost 1 base and 8 bases respectively, with 9 bases between them. The germline V gene has CDR1 SGHNT and CDR2 YENEEA. The CDR3 runs to 13 residues. The CDR3 reads CASSLARTDTIYF. The DNA for the CDR3 is TGTGCCAGCAGCTTAGCCCGAACGGACACCATATATTTT.

In its sample, this clone was seen a few times. The V gene is TRBV18, the J gene TRBJ2-4; maybe TRBD2 (6 bases). Germline assignment: CDR1 KGHSH and CDR2 LQKENI. CDR3 length: 15 residues. V was shortened by 6 bases and J by 5 bases, with 17 bases between the two germline ends. CDR3: CASSLDGGEENIQYF. Here the CDR3 DNA reads TGTGCCAGCTCCCTAGACGGTGGGGAGGAAAACATTCAGTACTTC.

This clone was found a few times. Other DNA sequences in this sample translate to the same CDR3. This sequence joins TRBV5-1 and TRBJ1-1; 7 bases are shared with TRBD1. Losses at the gene ends were 4 bases for V and 0 bases for J; bases not matched to a gene: 3. The CDR3 sequence is 14 residues long. Germline loops: CDR1 SGHRS, CDR2 YFSETQ. The CDR3 DNA is TGCGCCAGCAGCCCTGGGACAGTGAACACTGAAGCTTTCTTT. Its translation is CASSPGTVNTEAFF.

V and J are TRBV5-1 and TRBJ2-7; TRBD1 agrees at 9 bases. After removal of 4 bases from V and 5 bases from J, the junction contained 10 bases not matched to a gene. CDR3 length: 15 residues. Per germline, CDR1 SGHRS and CDR2 YFSETQ. CDR3 sequence reads: CASSPPGTGWNEQYF. The CDR3 bases are TGCGCCAGCAGCCCCCCCGGGACAGGGTGGAACGAGCAGTACTTC.

V and J are TRBV4-3 and TRBJ1-1; a weak D match, TRBD1 (6 bases). Deletions cut 1 base from V and 3 bases from J, with 12 bases between. The CDR3 totals 15 residues. Per the germline V gene, CDR1 is LGHNA and CDR2 is YSLEER. As DNA, the CDR3 is TGCGCCAGCAGCCAAGTTGCGGCAGGGGACACTGAAGCTTTCTTT. This translates into CASSQVAAGDTEAFF.

V usage is TRBV7-3 and J usage is TRBJ1-1; perhaps TRBD1 as D (5 bases). The CDR3 totals 15 residues. V shed 0 bases and J shed 11 bases, with 19 bases lying between them. CDR1 is SGHTA and CDR2 is FQGTGA in the germline V gene. CDR3 coding DNA: TGTGCCAGCAGCTTAACAGGAGGGACGCCGAGGAGGGCTTTCTTT. Its translation: CASSLTGGTPRRAFF.

Only a few counts were recorded for this clone. This sequence joins TRBV28 and TRBJ1-4; 7 positions match TRBD1. Germline CDR1 MDHEN, CDR2 SYDVKM. Trimming removed 11 bases from V and 8 bases from J; junction bases left unmatched: 11. The CDR3 covers 13 residues. In nucleotides, the CDR3 is TGTGCCGGCCAGGGGGATAGAGAGGAAAAACTGTTTTTT. Translation: CAGQGDREEKLFF. Using reference TRBV28 and TRBJ1-4 for the parts outside the CDR3, the full variable domain is DVKVTQSSRYLVKRTGEKVFLECVQDMDHENMFWYRQDPGLGLRLIYFSYDVKMKEKGDIPEGYSVSREKKERFSLILESASTNQTSMYLCAGQGDREEKLFFGSGTQLSVL.